The 12 T cell receptor beta chains below all came from one sample that was sequenced in a study of blood T cell repertoires in COVID-19. Some clones are missing from TCRdb's copy, which holds only in-frame ones; the method was immunoSEQ multiplex PCR. The sample consists of tens of thousands of clones, around nine tenths of them appearing once. Sample: peripheral blood. All receptors come from a woman aged 80 or over with active or convalescent COVID-19.

This CDR3 is CASSLVRDYGYTF. The CDR3 DNA reads TGCGCCAGCAGCTTGGTCAGGGATTATGGCTACACCTTC. The V gene is TRBV5-1, the J gene TRBJ1-2; maybe TRBD1 (5 bases). CDR1 is SGHRS, CDR2 YFSETQ, per germline. V lost 0 bases to trimming and J lost 5 bases, with 8 bases between them. This CDR3 is built from 13 residues.

This sequence joins TRBV9 and TRBJ2-3; D uncertain. Per the germline V gene, CDR1 is SGDLS and CDR2 is YYNGEE. The V end was cut by 2 bases, the J end by 4 bases, with 11 bases between. The CDR3 consists of 14 residues. CDR3 nucleotide sequence: TGTGCCAGCAGCGTCAACCCTGCGGCAGATACGCAGTATTTT. The encoded protein is CASSVNPAADTQYF.

V usage is TRBV10-3 and J usage is TRBJ1-1, with 7 bases matching TRBD1. This CDR3 region has 14 residues. V lost 6 bases and J lost 1; bases outside the gene matches: 5. Germline values: CDR1 ENHRY, CDR2 SYGVKD. The CDR3 here is CAIRDGTANTEAFF. CDR3 DNA sequence: TGTGCCATCAGGGACGGGACAGCGAACACTGAAGCTTTCTTT.

This chain uses TRBV2 with TRBJ2-7; D unresolved. Germline V lookup: CDR1 SNHLY, CDR2 FYNNEI. This CDR3 contains 12 residues. V lost 2 bases, J lost 4 bases, and 6 bases lay in between. CDR3: CASSESTYEQYF. The CDR3 nucleotides read TGTGCCAGCAGTGAAAGTACATACGAGCAGTACTTC. Based on the CDR3 plus reference TRBV2 and TRBJ2-7, the full variable domain is EPEVTQTPSHQVTQMGQEVILRCVPISNHLYFYWYRQILGQKVEFLVSFYNNEISEKSEIFDDQFSVERPDGSNFTLKIRSTKLEDSAMYFCASSESTYEQYFGPGTRLTVT.

This chain connects TRBV19 to TRBJ1-4; D gene uncertain. V gave up 4 bases and J gave up 7 bases, with 10 bases separating them. This CDR3 region has 13 residues. Germline CDR1 is LNHDA and CDR2 is SQIVND (reference sequence). CDR3 sequence (DNA): TGTGCCAGTAGTACCTGGGGAGGTGAAAAACTGTTTTTT. It codes for CASSTWGGEKLFF.

J is TRBJ2-2 and V is TRBV27; D remains ambiguous. V dropped 3 bases and J dropped 7 bases, with 12 bases sitting between them. The CDR3 sequence is 14 residues long. CDR1 is MNHEY, CDR2 SMNVEV, per germline (reference sequence). CDR3 sequence: CASSFREYNGELFF. The DNA for the CDR3 is TGTGCCAGCAGTTTCCGAGAGTATAACGGGGAGCTGTTTTTT.

This clone showed up just once. V and J are TRBV24-1 and TRBJ2-7; 9 bases are a match to TRBD1. The CDR3 is made up of 15 amino acids. Losses at the gene ends were 2 bases for V and 2 bases for J; bases not matched to a gene: 3. CDR1 KGHDR and CDR2 SFDVKD come from the germline V gene. The CDR3 sequence is CATSDSRTGAYEQYF. For the CDR3, the DNA is TGTGCCACCAGTGATTCCAGGACAGGGGCCTACGAGCAGTACTTC.

The chain joins TRBV6-1 to TRBJ2-1; 11 bases align to TRBD2. Germline CDR1 and CDR2: MNHNS and SASEGT. The CDR3 covers 12 residues. Unmatched junction bases numbered 0, after V lost 2 bases and J lost 12 bases. The DNA of the CDR3 is TGTGCCAGCAGTGAACTAGCGGGAGGGCAGTTCTTC. Its translation is CASSELAGGQFF.

In DNA form, the CDR3 reads TGTGCCTGGAGTGTAAGGGATAAGGGGGCGCCCCGAGGCTACACCTTC. Translated, it gives CAWSVRDKGAPRGYTF. The V call is TRBV30, the J call TRBJ1-2, with TRBD1 matching over 7 bases. The germline gives CDR1 GTSNPN, CDR2 SVGIG (reference sequence). CDR3 size: 16 residues. V trimming: 0 bases; J trimming: 8 bases; junction bases outside the gene matches: 15.

The rearrangement joins TRBV7-8 to TRBJ1-5; D ambiguous. Trimming stripped 1 base from V and 0 bases from J, with 7 bases between. Looked up from germline, CDR1 is SGHVS and CDR2 is FQNEAQ. The CDR3 length is 15 residues. CDR3 residues: CASSLGSHSNQPQHF. The CDR3 bases are TGTGCCAGCAGCTTAGGAAGCCATAGCAATCAGCCCCAGCATTTT.

The V gene is TRBV5-1, the J gene TRBJ2-5, with D maybe TRBD2 (6 bases). The V gene lost 2 bases and the J gene lost 5 bases, with 13 bases spanning the gap. CDR3 length: 14 amino acids. Germline assignment: CDR1 SGHRS and CDR2 YFSETQ. CDR3: CASSFFDSGETQYF. CDR3 DNA sequence: TGCGCCAGCAGCTTCTTCGACAGCGGGGAGACCCAGTACTTC. Filled out from reference TRBV5-1 and TRBJ2-5, the complete variable domain reads KAGVTQTPRYLIKTRGQQVTLSCSPISGHRSVSWYQQTPGQGLQFLFEYFSETQRNKGNFPGRFSGRQFSNSRSEMNVSTLELGDSALYLCASSFFDSGETQYFGPGTRLLVL.

V usage is TRBV7-6 and J usage is TRBJ1-3; D not resolved. Germline assignment: CDR1 SGHVS and CDR2 FNYEAQ. The CDR3 consists of 16 residues. V lost 1 base and J 0 bases, leaving 10 bases between the germline ends. The DNA of the CDR3 is TGTGCCAGCAGCTTAGTCTGGTCAGACTCTGGAAACACCATATATTTT. As protein: CASSLVWSDSGNTIYF.